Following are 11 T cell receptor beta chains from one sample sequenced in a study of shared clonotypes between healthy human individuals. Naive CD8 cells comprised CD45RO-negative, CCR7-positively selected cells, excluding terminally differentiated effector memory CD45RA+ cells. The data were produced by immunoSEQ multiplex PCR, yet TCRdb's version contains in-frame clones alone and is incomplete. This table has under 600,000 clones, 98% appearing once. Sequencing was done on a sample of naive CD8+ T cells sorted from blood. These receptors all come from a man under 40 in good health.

Here the CDR3 reads CATSRDDSLNTEAFF. CDR3 in DNA: TGTGCCACCAGCAGAGATGACAGCTTGAACACTGAAGCTTTCTTT. The chain carries TRBV15 and TRBJ1-1; D might be TRBD1 (5 bases). CDR1 LNHNV and CDR2 YYDKDF come from the germline V gene (reference sequence). This CDR3 is built from 15 residues. Trimming removed 0 bases from V and 0 bases from J, with 8 bases in between.

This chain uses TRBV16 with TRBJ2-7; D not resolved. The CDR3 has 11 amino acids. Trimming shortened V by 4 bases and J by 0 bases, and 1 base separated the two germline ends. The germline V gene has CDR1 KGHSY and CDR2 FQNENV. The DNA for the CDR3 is TGTGCCAGCAGCCCCTCCTACGAGCAGTACTTC. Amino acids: CASSPSYEQYF.

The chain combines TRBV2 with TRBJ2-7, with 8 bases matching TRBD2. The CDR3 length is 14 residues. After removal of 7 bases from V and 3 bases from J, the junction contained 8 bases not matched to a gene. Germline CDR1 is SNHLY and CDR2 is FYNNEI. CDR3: CASMGEREFYEQYF. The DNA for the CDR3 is TGTGCCAGCATGGGGGAGCGGGAGTTCTACGAGCAGTACTTC.

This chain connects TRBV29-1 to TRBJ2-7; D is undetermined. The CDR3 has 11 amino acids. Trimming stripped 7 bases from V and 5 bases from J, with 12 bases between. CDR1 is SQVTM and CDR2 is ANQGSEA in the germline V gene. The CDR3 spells CSGRGVHEQYF. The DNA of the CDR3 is TGCAGCGGACGAGGTGTCCACGAGCAGTACTTC.

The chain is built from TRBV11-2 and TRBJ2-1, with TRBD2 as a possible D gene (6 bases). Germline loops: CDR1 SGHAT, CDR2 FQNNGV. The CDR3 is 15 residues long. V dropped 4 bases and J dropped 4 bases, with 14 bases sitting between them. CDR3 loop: CASSSERVGYNEQFF. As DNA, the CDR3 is TGTGCCAGCAGCTCTGAGCGGGTTGGATACAATGAGCAGTTCTTC.

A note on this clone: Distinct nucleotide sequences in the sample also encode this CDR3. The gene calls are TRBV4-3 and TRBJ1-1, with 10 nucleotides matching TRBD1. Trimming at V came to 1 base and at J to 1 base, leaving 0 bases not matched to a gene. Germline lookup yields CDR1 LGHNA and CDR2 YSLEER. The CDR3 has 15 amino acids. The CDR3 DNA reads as TGCGCCAGCAGCCAAGGGACAGGGGGGAACACTGAAGCTTTCTTT. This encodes CASSQGTGGNTEAFF.

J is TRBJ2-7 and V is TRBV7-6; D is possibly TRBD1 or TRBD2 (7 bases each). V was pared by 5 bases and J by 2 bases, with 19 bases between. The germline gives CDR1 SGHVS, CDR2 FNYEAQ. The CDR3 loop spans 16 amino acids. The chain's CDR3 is CASSPGGGLDPYEQYF. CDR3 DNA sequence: TGTGCCAGCAGCCCAGGGGGGGGCCTCGATCCCTACGAGCAGTACTTC.

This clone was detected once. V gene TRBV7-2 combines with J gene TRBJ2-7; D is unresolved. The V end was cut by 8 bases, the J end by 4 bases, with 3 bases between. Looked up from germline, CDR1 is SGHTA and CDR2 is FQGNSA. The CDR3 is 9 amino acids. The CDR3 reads CASGYEQYF. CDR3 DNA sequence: TGTGCCAGCGGATACGAGCAGTACTTC.

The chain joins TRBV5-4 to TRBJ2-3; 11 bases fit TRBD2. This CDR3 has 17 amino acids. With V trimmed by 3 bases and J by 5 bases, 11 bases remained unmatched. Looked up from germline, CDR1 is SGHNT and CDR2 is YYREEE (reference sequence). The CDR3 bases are TGTGCCAGCAGCTCCGGGACTAGCGGAATCGGTAAAGATACGCAGTATTTT. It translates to CASSSGTSGIGKDTQYF. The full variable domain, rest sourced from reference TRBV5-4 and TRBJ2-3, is ETGVTQSPTHLIKTRGQQVTLRCSSQSGHNTVSWYQQALGQGPQFIFQYYREEENGRGNFPPRFSGLQFPNYSSELNVNALELDDSALYLCASSSGTSGIGKDTQYFGPGTRLTVL.

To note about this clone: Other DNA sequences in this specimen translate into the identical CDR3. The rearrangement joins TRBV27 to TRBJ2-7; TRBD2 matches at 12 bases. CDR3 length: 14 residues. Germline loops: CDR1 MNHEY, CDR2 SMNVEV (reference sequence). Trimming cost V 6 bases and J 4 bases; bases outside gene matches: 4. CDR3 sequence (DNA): TGTGCCAGCAGCCCGGGACTAGCGGGTTACGAGCAGTACTTC. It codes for CASSPGLAGYEQYF.

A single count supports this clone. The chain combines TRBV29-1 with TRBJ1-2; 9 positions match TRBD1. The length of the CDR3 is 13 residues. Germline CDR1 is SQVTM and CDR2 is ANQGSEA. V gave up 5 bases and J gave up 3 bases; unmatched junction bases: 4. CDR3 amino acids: CSVNTGGDYGYTF. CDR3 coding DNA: TGCAGCGTTAACACAGGGGGCGACTATGGCTACACCTTC. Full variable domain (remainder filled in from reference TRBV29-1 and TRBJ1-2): SAVISQKPSRDICQRGTSLTIQCQVDSQVTMMFWYRQQPGQSLTLIATANQGSEATYESGFVIDKFPISRPNLTFSTLTVSNMSPEDSSIYLCSVNTGGDYGYTFGSGTRLTVV.